The present TCR beta chain was sequenced within a study of Ad26.COV2.S vaccination and SARS-CoV-2 variants. This clone was recorded once. The CDR3 consists of 16 residues. Per germline, CDR1 LGHDT and CDR2 YNNKEL (reference sequence). Trimming left V 3 bases short and J 0 bases short, with 12 bases between. Clones were sequenced by immunoSEQ multiplex PCR, and TCRdb holds only the in-frame ones, with some missing. The table has hundreds of thousands of clones, about 88% seen once. Treatment given: 15 to 20 received Ad26.COV2.S at low or high dose, single or two shots; 5 received placebo; per-sample allocation not given. Specimen acquisition occurred on day 63 following the initial vaccine or placebo injection.

Sequencing used peripheral blood, obtained in a trial of Ad26.COV2.S vaccine versus placebo. The TCR comes from a person between 18 and 59 years old who received the Ad26.COV2.S COVID-19 vaccine or a placebo. The chain joins TRBV3-1 (or the pseudogene TRBV3-2) to TRBJ1-3; tentative D call: TRBD1 (5 bases). The CDR3 here is CASSHRGGFSGNTIYF. In DNA form, the CDR3 reads TGTGCCAGCAGCCATAGGGGTGGATTCTCTGGAAACACCATATATTTT.